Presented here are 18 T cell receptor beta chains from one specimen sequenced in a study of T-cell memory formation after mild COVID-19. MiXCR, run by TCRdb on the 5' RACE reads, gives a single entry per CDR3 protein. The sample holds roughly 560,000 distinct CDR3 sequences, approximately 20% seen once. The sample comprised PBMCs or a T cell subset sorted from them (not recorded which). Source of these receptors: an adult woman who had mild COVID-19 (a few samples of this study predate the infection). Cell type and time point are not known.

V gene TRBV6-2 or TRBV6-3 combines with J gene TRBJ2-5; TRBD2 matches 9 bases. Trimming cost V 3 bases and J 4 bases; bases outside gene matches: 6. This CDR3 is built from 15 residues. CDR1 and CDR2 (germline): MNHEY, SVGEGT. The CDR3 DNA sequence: TGTGCCAGCAGTTATAATAGCGGGGGCTCAGAGACCCAGTACTTC. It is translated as CASSYNSGGSETQYF.

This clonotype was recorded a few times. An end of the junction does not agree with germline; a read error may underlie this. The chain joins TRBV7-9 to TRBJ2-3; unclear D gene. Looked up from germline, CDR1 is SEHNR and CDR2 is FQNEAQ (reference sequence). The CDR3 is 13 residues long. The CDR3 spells CASSSASKDAQYF. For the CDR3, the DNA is TGTGCCAGCAGCTCCGCCTCAAAAGATGCGCAGTATTTT.

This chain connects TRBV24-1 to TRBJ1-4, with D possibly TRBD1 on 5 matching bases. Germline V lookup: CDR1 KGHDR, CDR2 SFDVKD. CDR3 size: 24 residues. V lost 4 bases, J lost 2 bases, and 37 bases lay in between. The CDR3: CATSDLEHLGGEQVSSKTNEKLFF. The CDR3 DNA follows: TGTGCCACCAGTGACCTGGAGCATCTGGGGGGAGAACAGGTCTCCTCCAAGACTAATGAAAAACTGTTTTTT.

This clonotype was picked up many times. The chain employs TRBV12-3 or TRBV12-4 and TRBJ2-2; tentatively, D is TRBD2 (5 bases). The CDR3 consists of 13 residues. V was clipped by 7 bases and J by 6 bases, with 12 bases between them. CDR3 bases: TGTGCCAGCACCTTAGCGTCGGCCGGGGAGCTGTTTTTT. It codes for CASTLASAGELFF.

In DNA, the CDR3 is TGCGCCAGCAGCGAACGATCTATGGCAGATACGCAGTATTTT. This encodes CASSERSMADTQYF. The chain has TRBV5-1 and TRBJ2-3; D is unclear. Germline values: CDR1 SGHRS, CDR2 YFSETQ. The CDR3 runs 14 residues. Trimming removed 4 bases from V and 4 bases from J, with 13 bases in between.

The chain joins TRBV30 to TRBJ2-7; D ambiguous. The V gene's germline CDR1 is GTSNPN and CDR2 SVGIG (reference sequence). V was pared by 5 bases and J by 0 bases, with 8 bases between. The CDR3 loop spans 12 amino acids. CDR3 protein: CAWGRSSYEQYF. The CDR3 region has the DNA TGTGCCTGGGGACGGAGCTCCTACGAGCAGTACTTC.

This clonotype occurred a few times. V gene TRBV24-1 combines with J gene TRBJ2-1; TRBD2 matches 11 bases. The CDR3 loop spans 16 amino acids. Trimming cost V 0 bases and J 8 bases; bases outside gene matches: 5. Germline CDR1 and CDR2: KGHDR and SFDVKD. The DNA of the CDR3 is TGTGCCACCAGTGATTTGACTAGCGGGAGTGGCGATGAGCAGTTCTTC. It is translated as CATSDLTSGSGDEQFF.

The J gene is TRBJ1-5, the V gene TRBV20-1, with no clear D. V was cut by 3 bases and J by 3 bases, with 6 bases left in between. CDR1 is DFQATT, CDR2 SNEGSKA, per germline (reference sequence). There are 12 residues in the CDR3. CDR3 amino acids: CSASPSNQPQHF. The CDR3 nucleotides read TGCAGTGCTAGTCCATCCAATCAGCCCCAGCATTTT.

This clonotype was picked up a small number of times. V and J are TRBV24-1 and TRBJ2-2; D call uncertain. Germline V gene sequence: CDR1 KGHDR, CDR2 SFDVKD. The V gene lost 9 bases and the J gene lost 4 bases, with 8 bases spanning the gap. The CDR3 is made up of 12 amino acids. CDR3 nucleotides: TGTGCCACCTCGACGACCACCGGGGAGCTGTTTTTT. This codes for CATSTTTGELFF.

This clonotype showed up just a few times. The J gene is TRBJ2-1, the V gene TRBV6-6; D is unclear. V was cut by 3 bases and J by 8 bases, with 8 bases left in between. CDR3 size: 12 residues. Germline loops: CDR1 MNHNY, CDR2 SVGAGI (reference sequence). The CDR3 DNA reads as TGTGCCAGCAGTTATGCAGGCGATGAGCAGTTCTTC. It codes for CASSYAGDEQFF.

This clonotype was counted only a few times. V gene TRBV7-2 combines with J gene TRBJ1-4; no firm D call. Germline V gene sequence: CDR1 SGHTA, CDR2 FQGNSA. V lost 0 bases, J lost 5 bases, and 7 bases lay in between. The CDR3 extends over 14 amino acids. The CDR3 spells CASSLAGLNEKLFF. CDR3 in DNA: TGTGCCAGCAGCTTAGCAGGATTAAATGAAAAACTGTTTTTT.

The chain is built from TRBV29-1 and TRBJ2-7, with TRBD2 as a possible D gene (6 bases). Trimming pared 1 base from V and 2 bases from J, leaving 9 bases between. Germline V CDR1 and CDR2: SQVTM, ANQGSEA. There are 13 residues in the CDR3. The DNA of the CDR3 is TGCAGCGTTGAAGCTGCGGGGCCCTACGAGCAGTACTTC. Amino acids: CSVEAAGPYEQYF.

The CDR3 here is CASSLRGTTGSPYGYTF. The CDR3 DNA reads TGTGCCAGCAGTTTGAGGGGGACGACAGGGTCGCCCTATGGCTACACCTTC. V usage is TRBV12-3 or TRBV12-4 and J usage is TRBJ1-2; 7 bases align to TRBD1. V was pared by 3 bases and J by 4 bases, with 14 bases of the junction left unmatched. This CDR3 comprises 17 residues.

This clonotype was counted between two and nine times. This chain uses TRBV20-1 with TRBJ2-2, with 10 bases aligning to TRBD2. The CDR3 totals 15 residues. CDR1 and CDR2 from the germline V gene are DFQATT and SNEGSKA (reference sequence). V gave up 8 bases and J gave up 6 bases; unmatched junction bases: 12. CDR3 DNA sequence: TGCAGTACTCGGACTAGCGGAGGGGGGGCCGGGGAGCTGTTTTTT. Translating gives CSTRTSGGGAGELFF.

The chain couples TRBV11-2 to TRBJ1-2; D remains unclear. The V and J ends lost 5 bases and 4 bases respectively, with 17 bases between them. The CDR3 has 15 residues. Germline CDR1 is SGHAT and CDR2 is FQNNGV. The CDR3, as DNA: TGTGCCAGCAGCCACCTACTACAGCGGAGCTATGGCTACACCTTC. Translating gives CASSHLLQRSYGYTF.

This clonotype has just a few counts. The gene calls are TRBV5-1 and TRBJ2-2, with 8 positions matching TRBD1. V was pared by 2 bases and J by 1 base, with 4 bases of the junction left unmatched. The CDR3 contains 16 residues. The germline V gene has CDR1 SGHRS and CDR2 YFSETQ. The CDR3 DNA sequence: TGCGCCAGCAGCTTCGCCGGGACAGGGAACACCGGGGAGCTGTTTTTT. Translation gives CASSFAGTGNTGELFF.

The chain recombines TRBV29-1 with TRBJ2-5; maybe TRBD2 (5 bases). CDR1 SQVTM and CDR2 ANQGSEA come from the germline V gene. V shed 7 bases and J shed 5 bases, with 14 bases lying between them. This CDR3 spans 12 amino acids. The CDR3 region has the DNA TGCAGCGCCTCCGAGGGTTGGGAGACCCAGTACTTC. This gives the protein CSASEGWETQYF.

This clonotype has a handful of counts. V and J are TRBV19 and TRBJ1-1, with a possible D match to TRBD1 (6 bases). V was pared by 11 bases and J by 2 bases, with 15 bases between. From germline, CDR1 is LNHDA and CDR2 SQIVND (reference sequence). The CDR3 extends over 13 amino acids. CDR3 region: CASRRRGNTEAFF. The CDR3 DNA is TGTGCCTCCCGGCGCAGGGGCAACACTGAAGCTTTCTTT.